Sequencing of this T cell receptor (beta chain) was carried out in a study of OX40 agonist ivuxolimab in advanced cancers. About the full investigation: Ivuxolimab was a fully human IgG2 agonistic monoclonal antibody targeting the costimulatory receptor OX40 (CD134). In the dose-escalation cohort, 70% to 85% of patients were male, and the mean age was roughly 60 years with a range of about 23 to 79. Of the approximately 53 patients in dose escalation, 19 had hepatocellular carcinoma, about 15 had melanoma, 9 had renal cell carcinoma and 9 had head and neck cancer. Intravenous ivuxolimab was administered to patients every 2 weeks at six dose levels: 0.01, 0.1, 0.3, 1.5, 3 and 10 mg/kg. The paper reports the monotherapy dose-escalation portion (N of about 54 patients) of the phase I ivuxolimab trial. Partial responses occurred in three dose-escalation patients, of whom one had hepatocellular carcinoma and two had cutaneous melanoma. Prior anti-PD-1, anti-PD-L1 or anti-CTLA-4 therapy was permitted, and checkpoint inhibitors had been received by 30% to 40% of dose-escalation patients. Peripheral TCRbeta sequencing was intended to test whether TCR sequence diversity was altered and clonal T-cell expansion was caused by ivuxolimab.

The trial excluded patients who had a history of autoimmune disease or were on systemic immunosuppression. Peripheral blood for TCR sequencing was drawn from every dose cohort at baseline, at cycle 4 day 1 and at cycle 7 day 1. The samples were drawn from a first-in-human, open-label, multicenter phase I dose-escalation trial of ivuxolimab. Adults with locally advanced or metastatic head and neck squamous cell, hepatocellular, melanoma or renal cell carcinoma were enrolled in the trial. CD4+ and CD8+ T cells were sorted separately from peripheral blood before TCR sequencing. For sequencing of the TCRbeta CDR3 region, genomic DNA was extracted from the sorted cells. The immunoSEQ Assay was used for sequencing of TCRbeta CDR3 regions. TCRdb limited this immuneACCESS table to in-frame rearrangements with V and J called. A share of clones is missing; checked studies link under half to unresolved V genes, and the rest is unexplained. A total of about 12,000 clones appear in this sample, 75% to 85% of them only once. The biggest ten clones account for roughly 39% of the sample.

The research as a whole found: In the 0.1-3.0 mg/kg groups, partial responders were among the patients with the lowest normalized peripheral clonal expansion, particularly in CD8+ T cells. After ivuxolimab, CD8+ T cells had more expanded clones than CD4+ T cells on average. Low levels of normalized T-cell clonal expansion were also seen in some nonresponding patients. Clonal expansion of both CD4+ and CD8+ blood T cells was observed from baseline to week 6 at doses 0.1 to 3.0 mg/kg. The antigen specificity of the clonally expanded peripheral T cells was not determined.

With regard to this clone: Its antigen remains unidentified. Base qualities are not recorded, but no much larger clone differs from it by a single base.

This receptor was identified in an adult with an advanced solid tumor such as melanoma, head and neck, liver or kidney cancer. The input for sequencing was CD4+ or CD8+ T cells sorted from blood, taken in a trial of the OX40 agonist ivuxolimab.

The CDR3 is CASSQSRGYEQYF. The DNA sequence is as follows: TGTGCCAGTTCCCAATCCAGGGGCTACGAGCAGTACTTC. Rearrangement joined TRBV11-3 to TRBJ2-7, with TRBD1 tentatively as D gene (6 bases match). V loses 9 bases, J loses 3 bases, and the germline ends lie 15 bases apart. CDR1 is given as SGHNT and CDR2 as YENEEA, both from the germline V gene. The CDR3 spans 13 residues, from the cysteine through the phenylalanine. This entry keeps only the CDR3 DNA: 39 bases, framed from base 1.